The 17 T cell receptor beta chains below all came from one sample that was sequenced in a study of blood T cell repertoires in COVID-19. Some clones are missing from TCRdb's copy, which holds only in-frame ones; the method was immunoSEQ multiplex PCR. Here the sample spans over 80,000 clones, around 93% being singletons. The sequencing sample was made of peripheral blood. All receptors derive from a human donor with active COVID-19. The donor label of this sample is uncertain.

J is TRBJ1-5 and V is TRBV7-7, with 7 bases lining up with TRBD1. V was pared by 6 bases and J by 4 bases, with 15 bases of the junction left unmatched. This CDR3 spans 17 amino acids. Germline V gene data show CDR1 as SSHAT and CDR2 as FNYEAQ (reference sequence). The CDR3 reads CASRSPGQPQPNQPQHF. In DNA form, the CDR3 reads TGTGCCAGCAGATCTCCGGGACAGCCACAACCGAATCAGCCCCAGCATTTT. Complete variable domain (other parts from reference TRBV7-7 and TRBJ1-5): GAGVSQSPRYKVTKRGQDVTLRCDPISSHATLYWYQQALGQGPEFLTYFNYEAQPDKSGLPSDRFSAERPEGSISTLTIQRTEQRDSAMYRCASRSPGQPQPNQPQHFGDGTRLSIL.

This chain joins TRBV3-1 (or the pseudogene TRBV3-2) and TRBJ2-2; tentative D call: TRBD2 (6 bases). CDR1 is LGHDT and CDR2 is YNNKEL in the germline V gene (reference sequence). The CDR3 consists of 13 residues. V was trimmed by 4 bases and J by 7 bases, leaving 10 bases between them. This chain's CDR3 is CASSRFGGGELFF. DNA for the CDR3: TGTGCCAGCAGCCGATTCGGGGGCGGGGAGCTGTTTTTT.

The chain uses TRBV18 and TRBJ2-7; 12 nucleotides align to TRBD1. From germline, CDR1 is KGHSH and CDR2 LQKENI. The CDR3 runs to 14 residues. The V segment lost 3 bases and the J segment 6 bases; nucleotides outside the gene matches: 3. DNA for the CDR3: TGTGCCAGCTCACCGGGACAGGGGGCGGGCGAGCAGTACTTC. It translates to CASSPGQGAGEQYF.

This sequence joins TRBV5-1 and TRBJ1-2; 8 nucleotides line up with TRBD1. J gave up 5 bases and V 4 bases, and 7 bases lay outside the gene matches. This CDR3 region has 14 residues. The germline V gene encodes CDR1 SGHRS and CDR2 YFSETQ. The CDR3 sequence is CASSTGTGPYGYTF. For the CDR3, the DNA is TGCGCCAGCAGCACCGGGACAGGCCCTTATGGCTACACCTTC.

The V call is TRBV7-8, the J call TRBJ1-3; 9 positions agree with TRBD1. CDR3 size: 16 residues. Germline values: CDR1 SGHVS, CDR2 FQNEAQ. V shed 5 bases, J shed 4 bases, and the junction held 9 bases outside the gene matches. CDR3 DNA: TGTGCCAGCAGCCCTACCCTCGGGACAGGGGGAAACACCATATATTTT. It codes for CASSPTLGTGGNTIYF.

In this sample, this clone turned up a few times. The CDR3 DNA reads as TGTGCCAGCAGCGTAGGACTAGCGGGGGCGGAGAATGAGCAGTTCTTC. Residues: CASSVGLAGAENEQFF. The chain couples TRBV9 to TRBJ2-1; TRBD2 matches at 12 bases. The CDR3 spans 16 residues. V lost 0 bases, J lost 7 bases, and 5 bases stayed unmatched. CDR1 SGDLS and CDR2 YYNGEE come from the germline V gene.

The chain recombines TRBV5-1 with TRBJ1-4; TRBD1 aligns across 9 bases. The CDR3 sequence is 16 residues long. The V and J ends lost 3 bases and 4 bases, in that order; junction bases with no gene match: 7. Per the germline V gene, CDR1 is SGHRS and CDR2 is YFSETQ. This CDR3 is CASSSTDRGVNEKLFF. CDR3 in DNA: TGCGCCAGCAGCTCAACCGACAGGGGGGTTAATGAAAAACTGTTTTTT.

This chain connects TRBV2 to TRBJ2-2, with D tentatively TRBD1 (6 bases). With 6 bases removed from V and 4 bases from J, the gap between germline ends came to 12 bases. The length of the CDR3 is 14 residues. Per the germline V gene, CDR1 is SNHLY and CDR2 is FYNNEI. CDR3 nucleotide sequence: TGTGCCAGCAGGGAACAGGGTCCCACCGGGGAGCTGTTTTTT. Its translation: CASREQGPTGELFF.

This clone was counted only a few times. The V call is TRBV4-1, the J call TRBJ2-2; D might be TRBD1 (5 bases). Germline lookup yields CDR1 MGHRA and CDR2 YSYEKL. The CDR3 sequence is 16 residues long. This CDR3 reads CASSRGTGHNTGELFF. The CDR3 nucleotides are TGCGCATCTTCAAGGGGCACAGGACACAACACCGGGGAGCTGTTTTTT.

This chain joins TRBV7-2 and TRBJ2-1; D remains ambiguous. The germline V gene has CDR1 SGHTA and CDR2 FQGNSA. Trimming took 6 bases from V and 9 from J, leaving 15 bases between them. The CDR3 loop spans 13 amino acids. The CDR3 sequence: CASRTTPMGEQFF. The DNA of the CDR3 is TGTGCCAGCAGAACTACACCGATGGGTGAGCAGTTCTTC.

The chain recombines TRBV12-3 or TRBV12-4 with TRBJ2-1, with D unresolved. V gave up 5 bases and J gave up 9 bases, with 11 bases separating them. The CDR3 is 12 residues long. The CDR3 loop reads CASSPYSGEQFF. CDR3 sequence (DNA): TGTGCCAGCAGTCCTTACTCCGGTGAGCAGTTCTTC.

This clone was found once. The genes are TRBV6-5 and TRBJ1-4; 8 bases are a match to TRBD1. Germline values: CDR1 MNHEY, CDR2 SVGAGI. After removal of 6 bases from V and 7 bases from J, the junction contained 7 bases not matched to a gene. The CDR3 covers 14 residues. CDR3 protein: CASSRGQGIEKLFF. CDR3 in DNA: TGTGCCAGCAGCCGCGGACAGGGTATTGAAAAACTGTTTTTT.

V usage is TRBV6-2 or TRBV6-3 and J usage is TRBJ2-1; D is perhaps TRBD1 (6 bases). The CDR3 length is 12 residues. The germline gives CDR1 MNHEY, CDR2 SVGEGT. The ends were cut back, 5 bases at V and 5 bases at J, with 7 bases in the middle. CDR3 protein: CASSKGDNEQFF. CDR3 DNA: TGTGCCAGCAGTAAGGGGGACAATGAGCAGTTCTTC.

This clone has a handful of counts. V usage is TRBV9 and J usage is TRBJ2-1, with a possible D match to TRBD1 (6 bases). Germline CDR1 SGDLS, CDR2 YYNGEE. The V end lost 3 bases, the J end lost 4 bases, and 14 bases lay between the germline ends. CDR3 length equals 15 residues. CDR3: CASSDSPGTYNEQFF. For the CDR3, the DNA is TGTGCCAGCAGCGACAGCCCGGGGACATACAATGAGCAGTTCTTC. The complete variable domain, with remaining parts taken from reference TRBV9 and TRBJ2-1, reads DSGVTQTPKHLITATGQRVTLRCSPRSGDLSVYWYQQSLDQGLQFLIQYYNGEERAKGNILERFSAQQFPDLHSELNLSSLELGDSALYFCASSDSPGTYNEQFFGPGTRLTVL.

V is TRBV7-2 and J is TRBJ1-2; 8 bases fit TRBD1. Germline CDR1 SGHTA, CDR2 FQGNSA. J was trimmed by 1 base and V by 3 bases; bases with no gene match: 10. This CDR3 is built from 17 residues. The CDR3 region is CASSFSTQGADNYGYTF. The CDR3 DNA sequence: TGTGCCAGCAGCTTTAGCACCCAGGGGGCGGATAACTATGGCTACACCTTC.

The chain links TRBV24-1 to TRBJ1-2; perhaps TRBD1 as D (5 bases). Trimming took 5 bases from V and 7 from J, leaving 16 bases between them. In germline, CDR1 is KGHDR, CDR2 SFDVKD. The CDR3 totals 14 residues. In DNA, the CDR3 is TGTGCCACCAGTGGACGGGACTTGGCTCGTGGCTACACCTTC. The encoded protein is CATSGRDLARGYTF.

The chain links TRBV19 to TRBJ2-3, with 8 positions matching TRBD2. Germline values: CDR1 LNHDA, CDR2 SQIVND (reference sequence). The CDR3 has 15 amino acids. Unmatched junction bases numbered 3, after V lost 2 bases and J lost 2 bases. CDR3 nucleotides: TGTGCCAGTAGTATAAGCGGGGGAGACACAGATACGCAGTATTTT. It is translated as CASSISGGDTDTQYF.